Listed below are T cell receptor beta chains from one sample, sequenced in a study of OX40 agonist ivuxolimab in advanced cancers. Data came from immunoSEQ multiplex PCR; TCRdb stores just in-frame clones and leaves some out. The sample lists 55,000 to 70,000 clones, approximately 82% occurring once. This sample comprised CD4+ or CD8+ T cells sorted from blood, obtained in a trial of the OX40 agonist ivuxolimab. Source of these receptors: an adult with an advanced solid tumor such as melanoma, head and neck, liver or kidney cancer. The CDR3 runs from the conserved cysteine through the conserved F or W. A D gene is named only where the DNA matches it firmly. Expanded clones get a size class; other rows say once, few or many, or leave the size out.

NA	NA	TRBJ2-3	TRBV28	CASSPGSDTQYF	TGTGCCAGCAGTCCAGGTTCAGATACGCAGTATTTT
NA	few	TRBJ1-3	TRBV19	CGGGSSGNTIYF	TGCGGTGGGGGGTCATCTGGAAACACCATATATTTT
NA	NA	TRBJ1-6	TRBV7-6	CASSLGPPSSYNSPLHF	TGTGCCAGCAGCTTGGGGCCACCGAGCTCCTATAATTCACCCCTCCACTTT
TRBD1	NA	TRBJ2-7	TRBV7-8	CASSFPGGSYEQYF	TGTGCCAGCAGCTTCCCAGGGGGCAGCTACGAGCAGTACTTC
NA	NA	TRBJ1-2	TRBV6-5	CASSHRAGGYTF	TGTGCCAGCAGTCACAGGGCAGGCGGCTACACCTTC
NA	NA	TRBJ1-1	TRBV5-6	CASSRGQVMNTEAFF	TGTGCCAGCAGCCGCGGGCAAGTCATGAACACTGAAGCTTTCTTT
TRBD1	NA	TRBJ2-3	TRBV2	CASSEGGQADTQYF	TGTGCCAGCAGTGAGGGGGGACAGGCAGATACGCAGTATTTT
TRBD1	once	TRBJ1-1	TRBV2	CASSDRTGRVMNTEAFF	TGTGCCAGCAGTGATAGGACAGGGCGAGTAATGAACACTGAAGCTTTCTTT
NA	NA	TRBJ1-4	TRBV2	CASKRQAQSNEKLFF	TGTGCCAGCAAGAGACAGGCGCAGAGTAATGAAAAACTGTTTTTT
TRBD2	NA	TRBJ2-3	TRBV6-6	CASSEERGRGPDTQYF	TGTGCCAGCAGCGAGGAGCGGGGGAGGGGCCCAGATACGCAGTATTTT
TRBD1	NA	TRBJ1-2	TRBV28	CASSLVGTGRIYGYTF	TGTGCCAGCAGTTTGGTTGGGACAGGGAGGATCTATGGCTACACCTTC
NA	NA	TRBJ1-5	TRBV28	CASRGGFGQPQHF	TGTGCCAGCAGGGGGGGTTTCGGTCAGCCCCAGCATTTT
NA	NA	TRBJ1-5	TRBV28	CASSSGNQPQHF	TGTGCCAGCAGTTCAGGGAATCAGCCCCAGCATTTT
TRBD1	once	TRBJ1-4	TRBV18	CASSPLPGQSNEKLFF	TGTGCCAGCTCACCACTTCCGGGACAGTCTAATGAAAAACTGTTTTTT
NA	NA	TRBJ1-1	TRBV19	CASSRQNTEAFF	TGTGCCAGTAGCCGACAGAACACTGAAGCTTTCTTT
NA	NA	TRBJ2-1	TRBV2	CASSWNYNEQFF	TGTGCCAGCAGTTGGAACTACAATGAGCAGTTCTTC
NA	NA	TRBJ2-7	TRBV6-6	CASRRPNRAYEQYF	TGTGCCAGCAGGCGGCCCAACAGGGCTTACGAGCAGTACTTC
NA	once	TRBJ1-2	TRBV6-6	CASSYPPSTNYGYTF	TGTGCCAGCAGTTACCCCCCGAGTACTAACTATGGCTACACCTTC
NA	NA	TRBJ2-7	TRBV7-2	CASSPRPRAPGHEQYF	TGTGCCAGCAGCCCGAGACCTCGCGCACCGGGGCACGAGCAGTACTTC
NA	once	TRBJ1-2	TRBV6-4	CASSDSPGAGYGYTF	TGTGCCAGCAGTGATAGCCCAGGGGCGGGCTATGGCTACACCTTC
NA	once	TRBJ2-3	TRBV9	CASSVIGAQDTQYF	TGTGCCAGCAGCGTAATCGGAGCGCAAGATACGCAGTATTTT
NA	NA	TRBJ1-2	TRBV6-1	CASWQLSYGYTF	TGTGCCAGCTGGCAACTAAGCTATGGCTACACCTTC
TRBD1	NA	TRBJ1-1	TRBV10-3	CANSRTGELGTEAFF	TGTGCCAACTCACGGACAGGGGAATTAGGCACTGAAGCTTTCTTT
NA	NA	TRBJ2-7	TRBV5-1	CASSLGPGPSYEQYF	TGCGCCAGCAGCTTGGGGCCGGGACCTTCCTACGAGCAGTACTTC
NA	few	TRBJ1-1	TRBV29-1	CSVVMGSEAFF	TGCAGCGTTGTCATGGGGAGTGAAGCTTTCTTT
TRBD1	NA	TRBJ2-7	TRBV7-3	CASSPGPGGQYF	TGTGCCAGCAGCCCAGGCCCAGGGGGGCAGTACTTC
TRBD1	NA	TRBJ2-3	TRBV6-5	CASSPGGSTDTQYF	TGTGCCAGCAGCCCAGGGGGTAGCACAGATACGCAGTATTTT
NA	NA	TRBJ2-6	TRBV6-1	CASSANVPSGANVLTF	TGTGCCAGCAGTGCGAACGTCCCCTCTGGGGCCAACGTCCTGACTTTC
NA	NA	TRBJ1-4	TRBV19	CASSIDVDVNEKLFF	TGTGCCAGTAGTATAGACGTGGACGTGAATGAAAAACTGTTTTTT
NA	NA	TRBJ2-3	TRBV5-6	CASSPEGTASSTDTQYF	TGTGCCAGCAGCCCGGAGGGGACAGCCTCAAGCACAGATACGCAGTATTTT
NA	NA	TRBJ2-7	TRBV7-2	CASSLVTLAQGEQYF	TGTGCCAGCAGCTTAGTGACGTTAGCCCAAGGCGAGCAGTACTTC
NA	NA	TRBJ2-2	TRBV6-6	CASSYSRGGGELFF	TGTGCCAGCAGTTACTCTCGTGGAGGTGGGGAGCTGTTTTTT
NA	NA	TRBJ2-7	TRBV7-2	CASSQEGGALYEQYF	TGTGCCAGCAGCCAGGAGGGGGGGGCTCTCTACGAGCAGTACTTC
NA	few	TRBJ2-7	TRBV6-1	CASSGRSSSYEQYF	TGTGCCAGCAGTGGCAGGTCGAGCTCCTACGAGCAGTACTTC
NA	NA	TRBJ2-7	TRBV28	CASNPAQGVRNEQYF	TGTGCCAGCAATCCTGCACAGGGAGTTCGGAACGAGCAGTACTTC
NA	NA	TRBJ1-1	TRBV6-1	CASRGGPTANTEAFF	TGTGCCAGCAGGGGGGGGCCGACAGCGAACACTGAAGCTTTCTTT
TRBD1	few	TRBJ1-4	TRBV2	CASRDRTGAEKLFF	TGTGCCAGCAGGGATAGGACAGGGGCGGAAAAACTGTTTTTT
NA	NA	TRBJ1-2	TRBV7-9	CASSFAGAYGYTF	TGTGCCAGCAGCTTTGCAGGGGCCTATGGCTACACCTTC
TRBD1	NA	TRBJ2-3	TRBV6-6	CASTKGQGTDTQYF	TGTGCCAGCACCAAAGGACAGGGGACAGATACGCAGTATTTT
NA	NA	TRBJ1-2	TRBV9	CASSPGGPTPLYGYTF	TGTGCCAGCAGCCCAGGAGGGCCCACCCCACTCTATGGCTACACCTTC
TRBD1	medium-sized	TRBJ1-2	TRBV19	CASSPGTATNYGYTF	TGTGCCAGTAGTCCGGGGACAGCCACTAACTATGGCTACACCTTC
NA	few	TRBJ1-6	TRBV7-2	CASSLSGGSGFSHNSPLHF	TGTGCCAGCAGCTTAAGTGGGGGAAGCGGCTTCTCGCATAATTCACCCCTCCACTTT
NA	NA	TRBJ2-5	TRBV5-6	CASSPPAGEETQYF	TGTGCCAGCAGCCCGCCGGCAGGGGAAGAGACCCAGTACTTC
NA	NA	TRBJ1-1	TRBV6-6	CASSYSPGTEAFF	TGTGCCAGCAGTTACTCGCCCGGTACTGAAGCTTTCTTT
TRBD1	NA	TRBJ1-5	TRBV19	CASSSDRGSRQPQHF	TGTGCCAGTAGTAGCGACAGGGGGTCTAGGCAGCCCCAGCATTTT
TRBD1	NA	TRBJ1-1	TRBV10-3	CAIRDRESTEAFF	TGTGCCATACGGGACAGGGAGAGCACTGAAGCTTTCTTT
TRBD1	NA	TRBJ2-3	TRBV19	CASSIGGGWADTQYF	TGTGCCAGTAGTATAGGAGGGGGCTGGGCAGATACGCAGTATTTT
NA	NA	TRBJ1-2	TRBV6-1	CASRKDPSDYGYTF	TGTGCCAGCAGAAAGGACCCTTCCGACTATGGCTACACCTTC